The 32 T cell receptor beta chains below all came from one sample that was sequenced in a study of beta chain features in type 1 diabetes. Isolated RNA was reverse transcribed in full, so expressed TCRB transcripts were sequenced. Using immunoSEQ multiplex PCR, the repertoire was profiled, and TCRdb retains in-frame clones only, with some absent. This table has roughly 610,000 clones, around a sixth appearing once. Sequencing was carried out using naive CD4+ T cells from blood. The receptors were gathered from a man aged 18 to 30 in good health.

The sample holds a few counts of this clone. Additional DNA sequences in this sample encode the identical CDR3. The gene calls are TRBV19 and TRBJ2-2; D is undetermined. V was shortened by 2 bases and J by 3 bases, with 4 bases between the two germline ends. The CDR3 covers 13 residues. Germline lookup yields CDR1 LNHDA and CDR2 SQIVND (reference sequence). CDR3 DNA sequence: TGTGCCAGTAGTATAAGGGACACCGGGGAGCTGTTTTTT. It encodes CASSIRDTGELFF.

V is TRBV10-3 and J is TRBJ2-7; 8 nucleotides match TRBD1. CDR3 length: 11 residues. Trimming took 5 bases from V and 6 from J; bases not matched to a gene: 0. CDR1 and CDR2 (germline): ENHRY, SYGVKD. CDR3 protein: CAISTGGEQYF. The CDR3 DNA follows: TGTGCCATCAGTACAGGGGGCGAGCAGTACTTC.

This clone was picked up a small number of times. The chain carries TRBV4-1 and TRBJ2-2; 11 nucleotides agree with TRBD2. Losses at the gene ends were 1 base for V and 5 bases for J; bases not matched to a gene: 6. This CDR3 has 17 residues. Germline values: CDR1 MGHRA, CDR2 YSYEKL. This CDR3 reads CASSQVQLAGATGELFF. CDR3 sequence (DNA): TGCGCCAGCAGCCAAGTACAACTAGCGGGGGCAACCGGGGAGCTGTTTTTT.

This chain uses TRBV7-9 with TRBJ2-3, with 7 bases that match TRBD1. J was trimmed by 1 base and V by 5 bases; bases with no gene match: 6. Germline values: CDR1 SEHNR, CDR2 FQNEAQ (reference sequence). The CDR3 runs to 15 residues. The CDR3 nucleotides are TGTGCCAGCAGCCCTCGACAGGGTGGCACAGATACGCAGTATTTT. Its protein product is CASSPRQGGTDTQYF.

This clone was found a few times. This rearrangement joins TRBV12-5 to TRBJ2-1; 8 bases line up with TRBD1. Per germline, CDR1 LGHNT and CDR2 FRNRAP. Trimming removed 0 bases from V and 8 bases from J; junction bases left unmatched: 18. The CDR3 runs to 19 residues. CDR3 protein: CASGLVLYRGGGQGYEQFF. CDR3 DNA sequence: TGTGCTAGTGGTTTGGTACTATATCGTGGGGGAGGACAGGGCTATGAGCAGTTCTTC.

This sequence joins TRBV4-2 and TRBJ1-4, with D possibly being TRBD1 (5 bases). This CDR3 comprises 14 residues. V was pared by 0 bases and J by 11 bases, with 13 bases between. CDR1 is LGHNA and CDR2 is YNFKEQ in the germline V gene. The CDR3 sequence is CASSQENGGRKLFF. CDR3 sequence (DNA): TGTGCCAGCAGCCAAGAAAACGGGGGGAGGAAACTGTTTTTT.

The CDR3 DNA sequence: TGTGCCAGCAGCCAGTTAAGCGGGAGTCGCACAGATACGCAGTATTTT. The encoded protein is CASSQLSGSRTDTQYF. This chain uses TRBV4-2 with TRBJ2-3; 8 positions agree with TRBD2. CDR3 size: 16 residues. The ends lost 3 bases at V and 1 base at J; junction bases unmatched: 6. Germline CDR1 reads LGHNA; CDR2 reads YNFKEQ.

Only a few counts were recorded for this clone. V gene TRBV7-2 combines with J gene TRBJ1-5; TRBD1 matches at 8 bases. The ends lost 5 bases at V and 7 bases at J; junction bases unmatched: 7. Germline CDR1 SGHTA, CDR2 FQGNSA. This CDR3 is 14 amino acids long. This CDR3 is CASSPPGGVQPQHF. CDR3 nucleotide sequence: TGTGCCAGCAGCCCCCCAGGGGGCGTCCAGCCCCAGCATTTT.

This chain connects TRBV15 to TRBJ1-1; D not certain. The V gene's germline CDR1 is LNHNV and CDR2 YYDKDF (reference sequence). This CDR3 has 12 amino acids. Deletions cut 1 base from V and 7 bases from J, with 7 bases between. This CDR3 is CATSRVRDEAFF. Written as DNA, the CDR3 is TGTGCCACCAGCAGAGTTCGGGATGAAGCTTTCTTT.

The chain links TRBV30 to TRBJ1-4; 8 nucleotides line up with TRBD1. V lost 2 bases and J lost 5; bases outside the gene matches: 4. The CDR3 spans 14 residues. Germline assignment: CDR1 GTSNPN and CDR2 SVGIG (reference sequence). CDR3 sequence (DNA): TGTGCCTGGAGTTGGACAGGGCGAAATGAAAAACTGTTTTTT. Amino acids: CAWSWTGRNEKLFF.

This clone was recorded a few times. The chain carries TRBV29-1 and TRBJ2-7; maybe TRBD2 (7 bases). V lost 1 base, J lost 6 bases, and 16 bases lay in between. The CDR3 sequence is 14 residues long. The germline gives CDR1 SQVTM, CDR2 ANQGSEA. This chain's CDR3 is CSVEGGGGSSEQYF. CDR3 nucleotide sequence: TGCAGCGTTGAAGGCGGGGGCGGTTCATCCGAGCAGTACTTC.

V is TRBV29-1 and J is TRBJ1-2; D perhaps matches TRBD1 (6 bases). Germline CDR1 and CDR2: SQVTM and ANQGSEA. The V gene lost 0 bases and the J gene lost 1 base, with 15 bases spanning the gap. The CDR3 runs 16 residues. This CDR3 is CSVEEISGHRNYGYTF. The DNA of the CDR3 is TGCAGCGTTGAAGAGATCTCGGGACACCGTAACTATGGCTACACCTTC.

The chain carries TRBV4-2 and TRBJ2-1; 7 nucleotides agree with TRBD2. The V gene's germline CDR1 is LGHNA and CDR2 YNFKEQ. The V and J ends lost 1 base and 5 bases, in that order; junction bases with no gene match: 5. This CDR3 has 15 amino acids. DNA of the CDR3: TGTGCCAGCAGCCAAGGGGGGGGAACCCACAATGAGCAGTTCTTC. The encoded protein is CASSQGGGTHNEQFF.

In this sample, this clone turned up a few times. V and J are TRBV5-1 and TRBJ2-1, with 9 bases identical to TRBD1. CDR1 and CDR2 (germline): SGHRS, YFSETQ. CDR3 length: 15 amino acids. J was trimmed by 6 bases and V by 4 bases; bases with no gene match: 8. Here the CDR3 reads CASSMAPTGGNEQFF. The DNA of the CDR3 is TGCGCCAGCAGCATGGCTCCGACAGGGGGCAATGAGCAGTTCTTC.

This sequence joins TRBV5-1 and TRBJ1-1; 8 nucleotides align to TRBD1. V trimming: 2 bases; J trimming: 1 base; junction bases outside the gene matches: 4. Germline CDR1 SGHRS, CDR2 YFSETQ. This CDR3 is 15 amino acids long. CDR3 DNA sequence: TGCGCCAGCAGCTTCGGTGGACAGGGGAACACTGAAGCTTTCTTT. Translating it yields CASSFGGQGNTEAFF.

This clone has a handful of counts. CDR3 protein: CASSKMPLSYGYTF. The DNA of the CDR3 is TGTGCCAGCTCGAAAATGCCCCTGAGTTATGGCTACACCTTC. The rearrangement uses TRBV6-4 and TRBJ1-2; D unresolved. The germline CDR1 and CDR2 sequences are MRHNA and SNTAGT. Trimming cost V 8 bases and J 5 bases, with 18 bases left between them. The CDR3 loop spans 14 amino acids.

This clone has more than one count but fewer than ten. The V call is TRBV7-2, the J call TRBJ2-5; D uncertain. Germline V CDR1 and CDR2: SGHTA, FQGNSA. This CDR3 has 14 residues. The V gene lost 5 bases and the J gene lost 1 base, with 11 bases spanning the gap. The CDR3 loop is CASSPPGSQETQYF. Here the CDR3 DNA reads TGTGCCAGCAGCCCCCCAGGATCCCAAGAGACCCAGTACTTC.

This clone was seen a handful of times. CDR3 sequence (DNA): TGTGCCAGCAGGTCTAGACCTTCTAGCACAGATACGCAGTATTTT. It yields the protein CASRSRPSSTDTQYF. V usage is TRBV2 and J usage is TRBJ2-3, with D unclear. The length of the CDR3 is 15 residues. The germline V and J ends were trimmed by 6 bases and 0 bases, with 13 bases remaining between them. The germline V gene encodes CDR1 SNHLY and CDR2 FYNNEI.

This chain joins TRBV5-1 and TRBJ2-5, with TRBD1 matching over 8 bases. The length of the CDR3 is 14 residues. CDR1 SGHRS and CDR2 YFSETQ come from the germline V gene. After removal of 4 bases from V and 5 bases from J, the junction contained 7 bases not matched to a gene. The CDR3 is CASSRTGLRETQYF. CDR3 DNA sequence: TGCGCCAGCAGCCGGACAGGGTTGAGGGAGACCCAGTACTTC.

This clone came up a few times. Other DNA sequences within the sample encode an identical CDR3. The chain uses TRBV28 and TRBJ1-1, with 8 bases identical to TRBD1. The CDR3 is 15 residues long. Trimming at V came to 4 bases and at J to 2 bases, leaving 6 bases not matched to a gene. In germline, CDR1 is MDHEN, CDR2 SYDVKM. The CDR3 DNA follows: TGTGCCAGCAGTTCTCCCGGACAGGGAAACACTGAAGCTTTCTTT. Its translation is CASSSPGQGNTEAFF.

This chain joins TRBV7-2 and TRBJ2-2; 9 nucleotides line up with TRBD1. Per germline, CDR1 SGHTA and CDR2 FQGNSA. The CDR3 sequence is 14 residues long. V lost 8 bases and J lost 9; bases outside the gene matches: 10. CDR3 sequence reads: CASSGTGRFRELFF. In DNA, the CDR3 is TGTGCCAGCTCCGGGACAGGGCGATTCCGGGAGCTGTTTTTT.

As DNA, the CDR3 is TGTGCCAGCAGTGAGACAGGGTTAAGCTCCTACGAGCAGTACTTC. It specifies CASSETGLSSYEQYF. The V and J genes are TRBV25-1 and TRBJ2-7; 7 bases align to TRBD1. J lost 0 bases, V lost 3 bases, and 5 bases had no gene match. The germline V gene encodes CDR1 MGHDK and CDR2 SYGVNS. The CDR3 is 15 amino acids.

This clone was counted between two and nine times. This chain links TRBV15 with TRBJ1-2; 8 bases agree with TRBD1. CDR3 length: 14 amino acids. V lost 5 bases, J lost 2 bases, and 4 bases stayed unmatched. The germline V gene has CDR1 LNHNV and CDR2 YYDKDF (reference sequence). The CDR3 is CATSPDRANYGYTF. The CDR3 DNA sequence: TGTGCCACCAGCCCGGACAGGGCGAACTATGGCTACACCTTC.

J is TRBJ1-1 and V is TRBV23-1, with 7 positions matching TRBD1. TRBV23-1 is an open reading frame whose function is uncertain. The CDR3 covers 15 residues. Trimming removed 6 bases from V and 0 bases from J; junction bases left unmatched: 7. This chain's CDR3 is CASRDRTIMNTEAFF. As DNA, the CDR3 is TGCGCCAGCAGGGACAGGACCATCATGAACACTGAAGCTTTCTTT.

This chain connects TRBV11-3 to TRBJ2-5, with 9 bases lining up with TRBD1. Looked up from germline, CDR1 is SGHNT and CDR2 is YENEEA. V trimming: 2 bases; J trimming: 5 bases; junction bases outside the gene matches: 3. CDR3 length: 14 amino acids. This CDR3 reads CASSLRTGVETQYF. CDR3 nucleotides: TGTGCCAGCAGCTTAAGGACAGGGGTGGAGACCCAGTACTTC.

This chain joins TRBV19 and TRBJ1-2; possible D gene TRBD1, 5 bases. Trimming took 7 bases from V and 8 from J, leaving 17 bases between them. CDR3 length: 13 amino acids. Per germline, CDR1 LNHDA and CDR2 SQIVND (reference sequence). CDR3 in amino acids: CASTSWGVYGYTF. Written as DNA, the CDR3 is TGTGCCAGTACGTCGTGGGGGGTTTACGGCTACACCTTC.

This rearrangement joins TRBV2 to TRBJ2-5; D could derive from TRBD1 or TRBD2 (6 bases each). Gene TRBJ2-7 matches the end of the DNA better, so the J call may be wrong. The CDR3 covers 12 residues. Germline V lookup: CDR1 SNHLY, CDR2 FYNNEI. CDR3: CASRMGGNEQYF. The CDR3 coding sequence is TGTGCCAGCAGAATGGGGGGCAACGAGCAGTACTTC.

This sequence joins TRBV7-9 and TRBJ1-2, with D possibly matching TRBD1 (6 bases). Trimming pared 11 bases from V and 2 bases from J, leaving 12 bases between. The CDR3 is made up of 12 amino acids. Germline values: CDR1 SEHNR, CDR2 FQNEAQ (reference sequence). CDR3 DNA sequence: TGTGCCGGCACAGGGAGCAACTATGGCTACACCTTC. Its protein product is CAGTGSNYGYTF. The full variable domain, rest sourced from reference TRBV7-9 and TRBJ1-2, is DTGVSQNPRHKITKRGQNVTFRCDPISEHNRLYWYRQTLGQGPEFLTYFQNEAQLEKSRLLSDRFSAERPKGSFSTLEIQRTEQGDSAMYLCAGTGSNYGYTFGSGTRLTVV.

This clone came up a few times. The chain recombines TRBV28 with TRBJ1-2; D gene unclear. The V gene's germline CDR1 is MDHEN and CDR2 SYDVKM. Trimming pared 3 bases from V and 6 bases from J, leaving 11 bases between. The CDR3 length is 13 residues. The DNA of the CDR3 is TGTGCCAGCAGTTTGAGAGCTCTCAATGGCTACACCTTC. Translating gives CASSLRALNGYTF.

This clone was seen more than once but under ten times. This same CDR3 is encoded by further DNA sequences in the sample. The rearrangement uses TRBV5-1 and TRBJ2-2; D unresolved. Germline CDR1 and CDR2: SGHRS and YFSETQ. The V end lost 0 bases, the J end lost 5 bases, and 11 bases lay between the germline ends. The CDR3 is 15 amino acids. CDR3 region: CASSLAGQSTGELFF. In nucleotides, the CDR3 is TGCGCCAGCAGCTTGGCCGGGCAGTCTACCGGGGAGCTGTTTTTT.

This clone was counted only a few times. V gene TRBV18 combines with J gene TRBJ2-7; D is uncertain. V was cut by 2 bases and J by 6 bases, with 5 bases left in between. Germline assignment: CDR1 KGHSH and CDR2 LQKENI. The CDR3 covers 11 residues. CDR3 sequence reads: CASSPGAEQYF. Here the CDR3 DNA reads TGTGCCAGCTCACCAGGTGCCGAGCAGTACTTC. The full variable domain, completed using reference TRBV18 and TRBJ2-7, is NAGVMQNPRHLVRRRGQEARLRCSPMKGHSHVYWYRQLPEEGLKFMVYLQKENIIDESGMPKERFSAEFPKEGPSILRIQQVVRGDSAAYFCASSPGAEQYFGPGTRLTVT.

This clone has just a few counts. The rearrangement links TRBV10-3 to TRBJ2-3; D gene ambiguous. Germline V gives CDR1 ENHRY, CDR2 SYGVKD. The ends were cut back, 0 bases at V and 9 bases at J, with 19 bases in the middle. This CDR3 spans 16 amino acids. In DNA, the CDR3 is TGTGCCATCAGTGAGTCGATAAGTGCTGGGATAAGGACGCAGTATTTT. Encoded protein: CAISESISAGIRTQYF.